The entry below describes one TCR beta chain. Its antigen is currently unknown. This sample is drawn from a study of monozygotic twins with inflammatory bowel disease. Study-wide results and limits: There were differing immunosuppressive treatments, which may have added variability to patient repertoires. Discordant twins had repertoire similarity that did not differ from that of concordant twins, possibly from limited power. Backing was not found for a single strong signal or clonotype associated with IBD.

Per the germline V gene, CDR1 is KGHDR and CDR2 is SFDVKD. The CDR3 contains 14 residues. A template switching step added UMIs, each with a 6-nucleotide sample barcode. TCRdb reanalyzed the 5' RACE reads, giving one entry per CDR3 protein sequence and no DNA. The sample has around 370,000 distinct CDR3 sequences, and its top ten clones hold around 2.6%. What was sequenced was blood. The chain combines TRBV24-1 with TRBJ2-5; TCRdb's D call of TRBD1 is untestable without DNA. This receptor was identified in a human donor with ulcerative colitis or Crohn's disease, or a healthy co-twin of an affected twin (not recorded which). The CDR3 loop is CATSDTGAGETQYF.